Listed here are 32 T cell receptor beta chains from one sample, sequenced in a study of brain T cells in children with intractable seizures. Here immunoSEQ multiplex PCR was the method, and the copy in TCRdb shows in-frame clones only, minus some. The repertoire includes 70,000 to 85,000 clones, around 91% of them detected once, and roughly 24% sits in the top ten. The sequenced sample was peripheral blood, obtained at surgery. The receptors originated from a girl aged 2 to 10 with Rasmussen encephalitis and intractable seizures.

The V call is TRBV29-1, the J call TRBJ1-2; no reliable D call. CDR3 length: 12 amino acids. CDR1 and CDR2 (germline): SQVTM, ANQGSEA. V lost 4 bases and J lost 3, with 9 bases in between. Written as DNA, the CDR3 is TGCAGCGTTGCGGGCACCTACTATGGCTACACCTTC. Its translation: CSVAGTYYGYTF.

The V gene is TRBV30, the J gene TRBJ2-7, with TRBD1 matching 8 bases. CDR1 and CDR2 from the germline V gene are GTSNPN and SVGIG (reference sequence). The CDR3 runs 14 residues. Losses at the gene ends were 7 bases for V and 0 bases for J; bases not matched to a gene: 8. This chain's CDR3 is CAFSRQGPSYEQYF. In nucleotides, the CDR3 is TGTGCCTTCTCACGACAGGGGCCCTCCTACGAGCAGTACTTC.

The CDR3 loop is CASMNEGTYIISGANVLTF. The CDR3 region has the DNA TGTGCCAGCATGAACGAAGGGACATACATAATCTCTGGGGCCAACGTCCTGACTTTC. The chain uses TRBV2 and TRBJ2-6; tentatively, D is TRBD1 (6 bases). Germline CDR1 is SNHLY and CDR2 is FYNNEI. This CDR3 comprises 19 residues. Trimming removed 7 bases at V and 0 bases at J, with 22 bases between. The entire variable domain, with the rest obtained from reference TRBV2 and TRBJ2-6, is as follows: EPEVTQTPSHQVTQMGQEVILRCVPISNHLYFYWYRQILGQKVEFLVSFYNNEISEKSEIFDDQFSVERPDGSNFTLKIRSTKLEDSAMYFCASMNEGTYIISGANVLTFGAGSRLTVL.

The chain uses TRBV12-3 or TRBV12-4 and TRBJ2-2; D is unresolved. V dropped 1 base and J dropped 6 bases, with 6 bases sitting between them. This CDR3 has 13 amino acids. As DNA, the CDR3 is TGTGCCAGCAGTTTAGGGGCGGCCGGGGAGCTGTTTTTT. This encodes CASSLGAAGELFF.

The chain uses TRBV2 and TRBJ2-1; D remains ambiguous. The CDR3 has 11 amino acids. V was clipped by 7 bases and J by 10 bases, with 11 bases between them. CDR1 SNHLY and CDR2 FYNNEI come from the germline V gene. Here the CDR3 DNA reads TGTGCCAGCAAAGCTGTAGGGGAGCAGTTCTTC. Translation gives CASKAVGEQFF.

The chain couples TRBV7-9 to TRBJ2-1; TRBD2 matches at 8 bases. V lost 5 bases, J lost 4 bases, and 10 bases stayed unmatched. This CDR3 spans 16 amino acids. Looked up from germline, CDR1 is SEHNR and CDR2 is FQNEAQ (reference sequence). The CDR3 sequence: CASSMSRGGGYNEQFF. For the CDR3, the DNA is TGTGCCAGCAGCATGTCCCGGGGGGGCGGATACAATGAGCAGTTCTTC.

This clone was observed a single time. The CDR3, as DNA: TGTGCCAGCTATCAACAGGGCAACACCGGGGAGCTGTTTTTT. Its translation: CASYQQGNTGELFF. The chain recombines TRBV6-5 with TRBJ2-2, with D perhaps TRBD1 (6 bases). The germline V gene has CDR1 MNHEY and CDR2 SVGAGI. The CDR3 runs to 14 residues. V dropped 8 bases and J dropped 2 bases, with 12 bases sitting between them.

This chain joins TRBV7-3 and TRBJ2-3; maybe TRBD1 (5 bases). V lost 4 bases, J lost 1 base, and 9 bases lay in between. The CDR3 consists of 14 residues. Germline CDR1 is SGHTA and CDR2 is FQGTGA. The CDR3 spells CASSSLGGTDTQYF. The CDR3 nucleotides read TGTGCCAGCAGCTCCTTAGGGGGCACAGATACGCAGTATTTT.

The CDR3 loop reads CASSLTLNTGELFF. The CDR3 bases are TGCGCCAGCAGCCTAACATTGAACACCGGGGAGCTGTTTTTT. The chain has TRBV4-1 and TRBJ2-2; D call uncertain. The CDR3 has 14 residues. CDR1 is MGHRA, CDR2 YSYEKL, per germline. V lost 4 bases to trimming and J lost 1 base, with 7 bases between them.

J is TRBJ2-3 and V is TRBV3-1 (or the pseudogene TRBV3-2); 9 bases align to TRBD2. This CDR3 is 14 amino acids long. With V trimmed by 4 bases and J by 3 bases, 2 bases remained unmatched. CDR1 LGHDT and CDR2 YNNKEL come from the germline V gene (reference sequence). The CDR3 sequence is CASSPGLATDTQYF. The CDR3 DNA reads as TGTGCCAGCAGCCCGGGACTAGCAACAGATACGCAGTATTTT.

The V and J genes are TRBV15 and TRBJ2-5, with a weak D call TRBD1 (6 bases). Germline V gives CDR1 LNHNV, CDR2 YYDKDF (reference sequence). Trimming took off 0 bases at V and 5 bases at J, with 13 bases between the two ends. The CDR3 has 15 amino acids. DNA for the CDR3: TGTGCCACCAGCAGAGATCTAGGGCAGGGGGAGACCCAGTACTTC. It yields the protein CATSRDLGQGETQYF.

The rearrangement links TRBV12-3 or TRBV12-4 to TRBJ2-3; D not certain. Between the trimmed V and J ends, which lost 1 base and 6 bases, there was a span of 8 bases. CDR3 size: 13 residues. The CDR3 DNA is TGTGCCAGCAGTTTAGACTATACCGATACGCAGTATTTT. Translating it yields CASSLDYTDTQYF.

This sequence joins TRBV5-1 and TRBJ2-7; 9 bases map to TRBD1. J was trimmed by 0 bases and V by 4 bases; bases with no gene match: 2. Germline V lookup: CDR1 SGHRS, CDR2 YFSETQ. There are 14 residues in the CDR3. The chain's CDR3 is CASSKDRGSYEQYF. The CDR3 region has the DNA TGCGCCAGCAGCAAGGACAGGGGCTCCTACGAGCAGTACTTC.

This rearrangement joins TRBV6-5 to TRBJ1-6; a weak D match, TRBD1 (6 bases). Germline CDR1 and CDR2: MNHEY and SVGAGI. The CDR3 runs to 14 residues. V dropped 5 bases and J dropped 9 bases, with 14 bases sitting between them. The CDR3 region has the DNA TGTGCCAGCAGTCCTGGGGGGGGCTTTTCACCCCTCCACTTT. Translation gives CASSPGGGFSPLHF.

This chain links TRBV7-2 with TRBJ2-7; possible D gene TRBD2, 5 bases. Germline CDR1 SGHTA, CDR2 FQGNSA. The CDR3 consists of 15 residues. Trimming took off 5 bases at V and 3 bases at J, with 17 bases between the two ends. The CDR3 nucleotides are TGTGCCAGCAGCCCACGTAGGGAGATAAACTACGAGCAGTACTTC. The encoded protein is CASSPRREINYEQYF.

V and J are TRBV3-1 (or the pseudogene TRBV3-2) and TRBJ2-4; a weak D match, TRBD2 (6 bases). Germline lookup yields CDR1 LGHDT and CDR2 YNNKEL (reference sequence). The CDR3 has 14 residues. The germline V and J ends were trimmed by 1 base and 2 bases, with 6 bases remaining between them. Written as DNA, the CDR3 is TGTGCCAGCAGCCAAGGGACTACCAAAAACATTCAGTACTTC. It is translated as CASSQGTTKNIQYF.

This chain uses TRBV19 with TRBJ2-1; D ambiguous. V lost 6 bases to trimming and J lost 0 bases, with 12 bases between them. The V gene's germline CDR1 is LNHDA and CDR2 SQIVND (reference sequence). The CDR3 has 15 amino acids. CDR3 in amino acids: CASRPRRSSYNEQFF. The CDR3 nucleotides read TGTGCCAGTAGACCCCGACGTAGCTCCTACAATGAGCAGTTCTTC. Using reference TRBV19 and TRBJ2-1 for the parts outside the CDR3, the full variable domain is DGGITQSPKYLFRKEGQNVTLSCEQNLNHDAMYWYRQDPGQGLRLIYYSQIVNDFQKGDIAEGYSVSREKKESFPLTVTSAQKNPTAFYLCASRPRRSSYNEQFFGPGTRLTVL.

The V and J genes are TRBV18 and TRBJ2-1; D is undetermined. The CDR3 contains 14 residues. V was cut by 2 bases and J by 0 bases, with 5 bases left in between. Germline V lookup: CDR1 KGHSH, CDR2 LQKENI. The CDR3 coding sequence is TGTGCCAGCTCACCAGAACTCTCCTACAATGAGCAGTTCTTC. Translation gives CASSPELSYNEQFF. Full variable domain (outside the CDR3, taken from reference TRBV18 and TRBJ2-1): NAGVMQNPRHLVRRRGQEARLRCSPMKGHSHVYWYRQLPEEGLKFMVYLQKENIIDESGMPKERFSAEFPKEGPSILRIQQVVRGDSAAYFCASSPELSYNEQFFGPGTRLTVL.

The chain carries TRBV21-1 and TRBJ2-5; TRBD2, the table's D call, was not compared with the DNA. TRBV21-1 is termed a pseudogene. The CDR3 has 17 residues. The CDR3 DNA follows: TGTGCCAGCAGCAAACTGCTGGGACTAGCGGCTCAAGAGACCCAGTACTTC. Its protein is CASSKLLGLAAQETQYF.

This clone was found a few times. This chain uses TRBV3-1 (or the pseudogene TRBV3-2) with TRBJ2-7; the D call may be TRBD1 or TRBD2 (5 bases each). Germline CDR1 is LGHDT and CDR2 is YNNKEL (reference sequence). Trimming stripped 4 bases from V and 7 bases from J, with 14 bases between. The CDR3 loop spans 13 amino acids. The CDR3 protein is CASSRGSQREQYF. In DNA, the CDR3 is TGTGCCAGCAGCCGGGGGTCCCAACGGGAGCAGTACTTC.

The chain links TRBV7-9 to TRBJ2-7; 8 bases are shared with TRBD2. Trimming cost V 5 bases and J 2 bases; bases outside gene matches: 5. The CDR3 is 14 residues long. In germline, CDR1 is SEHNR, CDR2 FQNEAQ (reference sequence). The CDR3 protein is CASSASGLPYEQYF. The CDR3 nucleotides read TGTGCCAGCAGCGCTAGCGGGTTACCCTACGAGCAGTACTTC.

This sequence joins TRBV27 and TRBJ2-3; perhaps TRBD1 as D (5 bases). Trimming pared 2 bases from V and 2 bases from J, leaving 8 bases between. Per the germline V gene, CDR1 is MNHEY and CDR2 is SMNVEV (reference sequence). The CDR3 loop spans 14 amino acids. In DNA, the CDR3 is TGTGCCAGCAGTTTAGACAGAGCCACAGATACGCAGTATTTT. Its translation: CASSLDRATDTQYF.

CDR3 coding DNA: TGTGCCACCAGCAGGGCCGGGACAGGGGACCCCAGCTCCTACGAGCAGTACTTC. Protein sequence: CATSRAGTGDPSSYEQYF. The chain recombines TRBV15 with TRBJ2-7; 10 bases agree with TRBD1. CDR1 is LNHNV, CDR2 YYDKDF, per germline (reference sequence). V trimming: 3 bases; J trimming: 0 bases; junction bases outside the gene matches: 11. The CDR3 contains 18 residues.

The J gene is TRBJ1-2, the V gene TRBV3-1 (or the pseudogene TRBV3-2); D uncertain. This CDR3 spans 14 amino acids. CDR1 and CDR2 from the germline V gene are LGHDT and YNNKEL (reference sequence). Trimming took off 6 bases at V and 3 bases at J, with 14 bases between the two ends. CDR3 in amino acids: CASRVWREHYGYTF. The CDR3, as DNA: TGTGCCAGCAGAGTCTGGAGGGAGCACTATGGCTACACCTTC.

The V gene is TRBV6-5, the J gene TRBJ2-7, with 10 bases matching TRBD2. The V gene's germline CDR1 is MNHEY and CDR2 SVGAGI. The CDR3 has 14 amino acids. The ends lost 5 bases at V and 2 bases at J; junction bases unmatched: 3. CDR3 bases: TGTGCCAGCAGTCCTAGCGGGGGACCCTACGAGCAGTACTTC. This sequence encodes CASSPSGGPYEQYF.

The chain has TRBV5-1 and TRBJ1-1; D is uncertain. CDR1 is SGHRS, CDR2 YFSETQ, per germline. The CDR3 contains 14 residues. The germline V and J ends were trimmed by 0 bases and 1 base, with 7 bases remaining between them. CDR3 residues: CASSLVSGNTEAFF. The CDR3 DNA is TGCGCCAGCAGCTTGGTGTCAGGGAACACTGAAGCTTTCTTT.

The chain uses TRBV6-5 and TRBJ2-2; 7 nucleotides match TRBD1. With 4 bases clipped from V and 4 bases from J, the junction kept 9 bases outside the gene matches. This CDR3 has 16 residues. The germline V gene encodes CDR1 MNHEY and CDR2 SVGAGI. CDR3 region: CASSSQGGVGTGELFF. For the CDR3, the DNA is TGTGCCAGCAGTTCACAAGGGGGCGTGGGCACCGGGGAGCTGTTTTTT.

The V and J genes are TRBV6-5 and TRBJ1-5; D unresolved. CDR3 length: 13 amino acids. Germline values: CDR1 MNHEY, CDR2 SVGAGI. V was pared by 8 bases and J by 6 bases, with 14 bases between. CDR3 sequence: CASAGQFGQPQHF. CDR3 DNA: TGTGCCAGCGCTGGGCAATTCGGTCAGCCCCAGCATTTT.

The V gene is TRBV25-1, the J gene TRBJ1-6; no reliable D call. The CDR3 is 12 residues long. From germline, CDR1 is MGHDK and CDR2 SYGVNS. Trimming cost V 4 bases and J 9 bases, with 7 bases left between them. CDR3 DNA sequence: TGTGCCAGCAGTGCGGGGAGTTCACCCCTCCACTTT. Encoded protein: CASSAGSSPLHF.

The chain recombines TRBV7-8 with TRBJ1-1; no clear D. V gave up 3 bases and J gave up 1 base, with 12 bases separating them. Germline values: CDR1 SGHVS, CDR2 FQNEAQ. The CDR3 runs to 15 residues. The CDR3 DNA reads TGTGCCAGCAGCTTGAGGCCGGTCACGAACACTGAAGCTTTCTTT. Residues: CASSLRPVTNTEAFF.

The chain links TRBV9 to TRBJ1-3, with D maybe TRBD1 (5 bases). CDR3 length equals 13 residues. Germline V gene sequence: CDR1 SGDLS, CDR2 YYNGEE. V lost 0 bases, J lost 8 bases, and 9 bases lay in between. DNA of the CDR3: TGTGCCAGCAGCGTAGAGGGAGGGGACACCATATATTTT. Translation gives CASSVEGGDTIYF.

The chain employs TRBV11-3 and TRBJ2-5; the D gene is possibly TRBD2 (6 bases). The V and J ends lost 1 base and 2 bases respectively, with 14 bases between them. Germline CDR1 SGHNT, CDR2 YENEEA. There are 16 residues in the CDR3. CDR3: CASSLGAGREQETQYF. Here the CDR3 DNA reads TGTGCCAGCAGCTTAGGCGCGGGGCGGGAACAAGAGACCCAGTACTTC.